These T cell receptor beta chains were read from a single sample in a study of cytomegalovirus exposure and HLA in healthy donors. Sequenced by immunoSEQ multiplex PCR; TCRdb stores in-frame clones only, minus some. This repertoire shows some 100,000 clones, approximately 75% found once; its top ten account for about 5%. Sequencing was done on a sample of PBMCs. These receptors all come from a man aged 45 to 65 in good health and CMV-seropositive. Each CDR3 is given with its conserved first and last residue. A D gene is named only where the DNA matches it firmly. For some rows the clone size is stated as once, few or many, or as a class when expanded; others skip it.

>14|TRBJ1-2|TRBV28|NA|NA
TGTGCCAGCATCGGGGGGGGCGCAGGGTATGGCTACACCTTC
CASIGGGAGYGYTF
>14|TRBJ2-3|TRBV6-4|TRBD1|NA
TGTGCCAGCAGTGACTCCCAGGGGGCAGATACGCAGTATTTT
CASSDSQGADTQYF
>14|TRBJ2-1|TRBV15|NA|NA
TGTGCCACCAGCAGAGATCGCGGGTGGGATGAGCTGTTCTTC
CATSRDRGWDELFF
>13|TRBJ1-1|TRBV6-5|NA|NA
TGTGCCAGCAGTACCCCGGGATCCTCATCGGCTTTCTTT
CASSTPGSSSAFF
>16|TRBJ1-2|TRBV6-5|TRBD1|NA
TGTGCCAGCAGTTACGGACAGGGGGCTACCAACTATGGCTACACCTTC
CASSYGQGATNYGYTF
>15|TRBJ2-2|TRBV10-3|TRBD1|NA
TGTGCCTCGAAACAGGGGGCTGGTCGTGGCGGGGAGCTGTTTTTT
CASKQGAGRGGELFF
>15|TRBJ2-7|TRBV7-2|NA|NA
TGTGCCAGCAGCTTAACTTGGGACTCAGGGCGGGAGCAGTACTTC
CASSLTWDSGREQYF
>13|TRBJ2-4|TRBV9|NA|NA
TGTGCCAGCAACACGGACAGTGGTGGCATTCAGTACTTC
CASNTDSGGIQYF
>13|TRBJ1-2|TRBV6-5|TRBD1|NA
TGTGCCAGCAGTTTGACAGGGAGGAATGGCTACACCTTC
CASSLTGRNGYTF
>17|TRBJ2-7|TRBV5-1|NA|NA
TGCGCCAGCAGCTTGAAATTCTCGGCAGGGCCCTCCTACGAGCAGTACTTC
CASSLKFSAGPSYEQYF
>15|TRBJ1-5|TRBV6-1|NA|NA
TGTGCCAGCAGTGGATGGACAACTGTCACTCAGCCCCAGCATTTT
CASSGWTTVTQPQHF
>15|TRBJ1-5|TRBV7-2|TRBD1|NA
TGTGCCAGCACCCCGCCGGGACAGGGCAATCAGCCCCAGCATTTT
CASTPPGQGNQPQHF
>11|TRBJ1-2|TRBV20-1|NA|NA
TGCAGTGCTAGAGATTTCGGGGGCTACACCTTC
CSARDFGGYTF
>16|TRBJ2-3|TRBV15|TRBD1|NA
TGTGCCACCAGCAGCTACCGGGACAGAAGCACAGATACGCAGTATTTT
CATSSYRDRSTDTQYF
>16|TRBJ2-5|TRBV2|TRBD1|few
TGTGCCAGCAGTGATTCGGGACAGGGAGTCGGGGAGACCCAGTACTTC
CASSDSGQGVGETQYF
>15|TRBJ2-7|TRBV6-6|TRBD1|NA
TGTGCCAGCAGTTATTCCCCGGGACAGGGCACCGAGCAGTACTTC
CASSYSPGQGTEQYF
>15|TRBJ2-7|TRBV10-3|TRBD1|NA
TGTGCCATCAGTGAGTCAGGGACAGGGAGAGGCGAGCAGTACTTC
CAISESGTGRGEQYF
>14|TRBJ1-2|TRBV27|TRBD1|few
TGTGCCAGCAGTTTAGGGGGACAGGGACTCGGCTACACCTTC
CASSLGGQGLGYTF
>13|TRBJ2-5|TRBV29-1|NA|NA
TGCAGCGTTGAAAGGGCAGGGCAAGAGACCCAGTACTTC
CSVERAGQETQYF
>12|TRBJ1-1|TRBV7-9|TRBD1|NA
TGTGCCAGCAGCTTACAGGGGGGTGAAGCTTTCTTT
CASSLQGGEAFF
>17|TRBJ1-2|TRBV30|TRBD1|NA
TGTGCCTGGAGGACTCCGGGACAGGGGGCGCGTGGCTATGGCTACACCTTC
CAWRTPGQGARGYGYTF
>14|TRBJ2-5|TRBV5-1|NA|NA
TGCGCCAGCAGCTTCTTCGGGTTCCAAGAGACCCAGTACTTC
CASSFFGFQETQYF
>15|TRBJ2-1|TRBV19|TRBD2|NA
TGTGCCAGTAGTTTCCACGGGACTACCTACAATGAGCAGTTCTTC
CASSFHGTTYNEQFF
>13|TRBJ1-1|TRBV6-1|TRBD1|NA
TGTGCCAGCAGAGACAGGGTTTGGACTGAAGCTTTCTTT
CASRDRVWTEAFF
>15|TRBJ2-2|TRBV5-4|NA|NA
TGTGCCAGCACCCGAGAGGCCCAGAACACCGGGGAGCTGTTTTTT
CASTREAQNTGELFF
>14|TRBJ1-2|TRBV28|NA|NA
TGTGCCAGCAGTTTAGAACAGGCTAACTATGGCTACACCTTC
CASSLEQANYGYTF
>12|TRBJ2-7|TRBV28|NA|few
TGTGCCAGCAGCTCGGGCTCCTACGAGCAGTACTTC
CASSSGSYEQYF
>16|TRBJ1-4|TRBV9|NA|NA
TGTGCCAGCAGCGTAGGGACGACAGCAACTAATGAAAAACTGTTTTTT
CASSVGTTATNEKLFF
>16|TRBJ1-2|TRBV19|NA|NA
TGTGCCACCCGAAACCCCGCAGGGAGGGACCTCTATGGCTACACCTTC
CATRNPAGRDLYGYTF
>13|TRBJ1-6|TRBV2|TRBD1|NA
TGTGCCAGCAGTACCGACAGGGATTCACCCCTCCACTTT
CASSTDRDSPLHF
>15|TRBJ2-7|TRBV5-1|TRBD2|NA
TGCGCCAGCAGCTTGGTGCGGGGGGGAGGGAACGAGCAGTACTTC
CASSLVRGGGNEQYF
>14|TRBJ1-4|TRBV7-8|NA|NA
TGTGCCAGCAGCTTAGATCCAGGGTCTGTAAAACTGTTTTTT
CASSLDPGSVKLFF
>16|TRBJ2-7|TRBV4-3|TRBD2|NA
TGCGCCAGCAGCCAAGCTCACAGCGGGAATCGGAACGAGCAGTACTTC
CASSQAHSGNRNEQYF
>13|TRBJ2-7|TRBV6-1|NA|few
TGTGCCAGCAGTGAAGGCGGATTCTACGAGCAGTACTTC
CASSEGGFYEQYF
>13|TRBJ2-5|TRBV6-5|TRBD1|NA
TGTGCCAGCAGCTTTGACAGGGTTTCGACCCAGTACTTC
CASSFDRVSTQYF
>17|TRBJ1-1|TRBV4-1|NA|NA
TGCGCCAGCAGCCAAGGTCCGCCTCGAGGACAGAACACTGAAGCTTTCTTT
CASSQGPPRGQNTEAFF
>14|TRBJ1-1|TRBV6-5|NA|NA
TGTGCCAGCAGTTATGAGGTTTCGAGCACTGAAGCTTTCTTT
CASSYEVSSTEAFF
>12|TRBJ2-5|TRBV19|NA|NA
TGTGCCAGTAGTTCTGGGGCAAGGGCCCAGTACTTC
CASSSGARAQYF
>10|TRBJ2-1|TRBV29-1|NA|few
TGCAGCGCCAAGGAGGGTGAGCAGTTCTTC
CSAKEGEQFF
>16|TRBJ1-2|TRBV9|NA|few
TGTGCCAGCAGCGTAGGAGCGAATGAGGGAGGAGGAGGCTACACCTTC
CASSVGANEGGGGYTF
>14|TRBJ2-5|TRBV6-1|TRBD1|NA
TGTGCCAGCAGTGAACAGGGGGCTCGGGAGACCCAGTACTTC
CASSEQGARETQYF
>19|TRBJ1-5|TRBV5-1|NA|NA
TGCGCCATCCTACTTACCCGGGACACATGGACTTATAGCAATCAGCCCCAGCATTTT
CAILLTRDTWTYSNQPQHF
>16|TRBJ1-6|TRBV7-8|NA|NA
TGTGCCAGCAGCTTAGTCGGGAGCTCCTATAATTCACCCCTCCACTTT
CASSLVGSSYNSPLHF
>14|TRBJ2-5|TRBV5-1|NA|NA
TGCGCCAGCAGCTTGGCGTCTCTCCAAGAGACCCAGTACTTC
CASSLASLQETQYF
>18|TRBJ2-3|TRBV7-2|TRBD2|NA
TGTGCCAGCAGCTCTGGGACTAGCGGAGGCCCTCTCACAGATACGCAGTATTTT
CASSSGTSGGPLTDTQYF
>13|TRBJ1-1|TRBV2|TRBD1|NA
TGTGCCAGCGGGACAGGAACGAACACTGAAGCTTTCTTT
CASGTGTNTEAFF
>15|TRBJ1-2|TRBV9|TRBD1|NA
TGTGCCAGCAGCGTTGGAGGACAGGGGACCTATGGCTACACCTTC
CASSVGGQGTYGYTF
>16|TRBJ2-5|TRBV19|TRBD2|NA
TGTGCCAGTAGTATCATAGCGGGGGGGCGTGAAGAGACCCAGTACTTC
CASSIIAGGREETQYF
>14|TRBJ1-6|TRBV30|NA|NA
TGTGCCTGGAGTGTACTAGGGAGAAATTCACCCCTCCACTTT
CAWSVLGRNSPLHF
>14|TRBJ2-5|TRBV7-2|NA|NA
TGTGCCAGCAGCTTAGGGACAGTGCAAGAGACCCAGTACTTC
CASSLGTVQETQYF
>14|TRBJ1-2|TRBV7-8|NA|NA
TGTGCCAGCAGCTTTGAGCAGGGTCGCTATGGCTACACCTTC
CASSFEQGRYGYTF
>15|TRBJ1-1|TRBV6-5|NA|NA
TGTGCCAGCAGTTACACTCAAACGGACACTAAGAAAGCTTTCTTT
CASSYTQTDTKKAFF
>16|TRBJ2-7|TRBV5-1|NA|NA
TGCGCCAGCAGATCAGACATTGGGACTGCTTCCTACGAGCAGTACTTC
CASRSDIGTASYEQYF
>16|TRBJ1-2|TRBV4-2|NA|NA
TGTGCCAGCAGCCAAGAACGGGGACAAGGCTTCTATGGCTACACCTTC
CASSQERGQGFYGYTF
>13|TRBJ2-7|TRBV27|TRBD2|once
TGTGCCAGCAGTCCAGGGACTAGCTACGAGCAGTACTTC
CASSPGTSYEQYF
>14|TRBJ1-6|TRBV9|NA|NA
TGTGCCAGCAGCGTTAACTATGACAATTCACCCCTCCACTTT
CASSVNYDNSPLHF
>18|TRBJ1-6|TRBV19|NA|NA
TGTGCCAGTACCCCTGGGACTCTCCGGAGCTCCTATAATTCACCCCTCCACTTT
CASTPGTLRSSYNSPLHF